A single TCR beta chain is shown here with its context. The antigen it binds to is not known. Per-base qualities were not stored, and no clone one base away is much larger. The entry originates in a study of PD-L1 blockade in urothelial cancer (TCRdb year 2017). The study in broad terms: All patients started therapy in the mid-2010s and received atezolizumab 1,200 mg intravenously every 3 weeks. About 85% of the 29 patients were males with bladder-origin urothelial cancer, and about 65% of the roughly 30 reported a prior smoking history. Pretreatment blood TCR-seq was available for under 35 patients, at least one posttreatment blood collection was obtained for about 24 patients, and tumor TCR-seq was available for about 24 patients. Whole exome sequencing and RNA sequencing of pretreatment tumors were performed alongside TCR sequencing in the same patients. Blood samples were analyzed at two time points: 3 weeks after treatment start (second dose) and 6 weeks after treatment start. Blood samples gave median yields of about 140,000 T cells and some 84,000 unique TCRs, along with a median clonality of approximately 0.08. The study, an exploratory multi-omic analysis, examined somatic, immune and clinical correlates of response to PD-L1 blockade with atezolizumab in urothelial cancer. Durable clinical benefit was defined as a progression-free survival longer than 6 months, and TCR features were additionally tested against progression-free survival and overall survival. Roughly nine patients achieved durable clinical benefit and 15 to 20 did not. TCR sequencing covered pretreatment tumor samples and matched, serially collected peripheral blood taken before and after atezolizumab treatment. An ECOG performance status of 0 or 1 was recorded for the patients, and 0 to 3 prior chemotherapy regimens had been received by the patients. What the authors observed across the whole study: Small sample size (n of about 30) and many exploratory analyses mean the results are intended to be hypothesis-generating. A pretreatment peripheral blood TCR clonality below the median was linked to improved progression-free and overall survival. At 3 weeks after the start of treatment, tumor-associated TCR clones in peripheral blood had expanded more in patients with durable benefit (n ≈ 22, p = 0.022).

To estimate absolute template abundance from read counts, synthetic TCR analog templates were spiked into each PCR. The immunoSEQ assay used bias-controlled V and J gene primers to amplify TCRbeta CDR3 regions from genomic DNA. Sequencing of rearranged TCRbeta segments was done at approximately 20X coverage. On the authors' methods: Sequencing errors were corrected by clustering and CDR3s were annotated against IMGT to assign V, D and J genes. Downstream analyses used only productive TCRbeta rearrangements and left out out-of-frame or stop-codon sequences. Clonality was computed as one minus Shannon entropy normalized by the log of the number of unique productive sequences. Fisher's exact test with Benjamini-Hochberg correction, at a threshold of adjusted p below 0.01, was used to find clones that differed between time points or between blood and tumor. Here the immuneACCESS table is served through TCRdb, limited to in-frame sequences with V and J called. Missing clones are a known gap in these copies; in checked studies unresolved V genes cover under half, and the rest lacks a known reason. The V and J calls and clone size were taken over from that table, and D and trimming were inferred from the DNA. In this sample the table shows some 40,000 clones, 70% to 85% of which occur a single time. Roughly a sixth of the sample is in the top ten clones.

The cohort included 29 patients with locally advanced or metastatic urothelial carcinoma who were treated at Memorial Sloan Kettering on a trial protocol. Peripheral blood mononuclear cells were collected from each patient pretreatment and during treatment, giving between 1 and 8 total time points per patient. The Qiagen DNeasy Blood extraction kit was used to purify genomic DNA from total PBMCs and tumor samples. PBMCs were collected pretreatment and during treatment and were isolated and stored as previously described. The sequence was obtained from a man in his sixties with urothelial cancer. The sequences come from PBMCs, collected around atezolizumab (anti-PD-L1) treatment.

The DNA sequence is TGTGCCAGCAGCAGCAGGATTCGGGAGACCCAGTACTTC. It encodes CASSSRIRETQYF. The sequence joins TRBV6-5 to TRBJ2-5, with no confidently assigned D gene. Relative to germline, V is 6 bases shorter and J is 5 bases shorter, with 13 bases between their ends. The CDR3 runs 13 residues from the cysteine to the phenylalanine. Solely the CDR3 DNA is kept, with 39 bases framed from the first base. CDR1 and CDR2 are drawn from the germline V gene: MNHEY, SVGAGI.